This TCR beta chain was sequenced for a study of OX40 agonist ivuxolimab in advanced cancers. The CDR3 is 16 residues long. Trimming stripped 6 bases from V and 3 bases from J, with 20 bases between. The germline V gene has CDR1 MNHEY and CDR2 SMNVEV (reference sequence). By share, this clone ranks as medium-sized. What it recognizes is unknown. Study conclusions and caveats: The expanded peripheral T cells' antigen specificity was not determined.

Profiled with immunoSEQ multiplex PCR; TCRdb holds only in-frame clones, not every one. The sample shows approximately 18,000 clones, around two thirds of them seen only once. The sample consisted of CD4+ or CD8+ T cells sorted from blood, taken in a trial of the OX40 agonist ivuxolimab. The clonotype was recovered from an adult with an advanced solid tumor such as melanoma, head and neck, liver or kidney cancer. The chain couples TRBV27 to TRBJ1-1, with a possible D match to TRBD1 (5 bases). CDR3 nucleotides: TGTGCCAGCAGCACCCCAGCGGGGGGGGAGTACACTGAAGCTTTCTTT. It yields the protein CASSTPAGGEYTEAFF.